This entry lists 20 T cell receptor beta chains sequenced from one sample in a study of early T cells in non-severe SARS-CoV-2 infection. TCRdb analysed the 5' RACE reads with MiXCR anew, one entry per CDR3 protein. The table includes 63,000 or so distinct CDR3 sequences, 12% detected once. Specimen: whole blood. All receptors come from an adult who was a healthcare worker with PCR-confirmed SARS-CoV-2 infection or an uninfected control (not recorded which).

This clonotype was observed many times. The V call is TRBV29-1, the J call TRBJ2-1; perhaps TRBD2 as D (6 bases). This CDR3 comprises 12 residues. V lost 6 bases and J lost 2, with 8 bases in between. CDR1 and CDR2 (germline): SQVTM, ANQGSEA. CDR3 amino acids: CSVASAYNEQFF. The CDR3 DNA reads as TGCAGCGTAGCTAGCGCCTACAATGAGCAGTTCTTC.

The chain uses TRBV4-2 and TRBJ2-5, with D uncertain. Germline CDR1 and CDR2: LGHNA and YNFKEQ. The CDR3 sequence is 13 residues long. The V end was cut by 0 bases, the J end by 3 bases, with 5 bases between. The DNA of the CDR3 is TGTGCCAGCAGCCAAGATAGGAAAGAGACCCAGTACTTC. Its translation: CASSQDRKETQYF.

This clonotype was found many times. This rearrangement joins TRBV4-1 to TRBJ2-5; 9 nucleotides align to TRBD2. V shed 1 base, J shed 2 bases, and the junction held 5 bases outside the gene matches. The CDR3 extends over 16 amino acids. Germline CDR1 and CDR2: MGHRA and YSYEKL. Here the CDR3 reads CASSQVGLAGQETQYF. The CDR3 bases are TGCGCCAGCAGCCAAGTTGGTCTAGCGGGACAAGAGACCCAGTACTTC.

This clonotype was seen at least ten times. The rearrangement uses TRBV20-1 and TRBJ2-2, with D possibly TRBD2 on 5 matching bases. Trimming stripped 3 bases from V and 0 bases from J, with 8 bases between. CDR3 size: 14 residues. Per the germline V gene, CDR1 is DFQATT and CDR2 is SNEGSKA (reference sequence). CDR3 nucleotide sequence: TGCAGTGCTAGTGATAGCGCGAACACCGGGGAGCTGTTTTTT. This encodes CSASDSANTGELFF.

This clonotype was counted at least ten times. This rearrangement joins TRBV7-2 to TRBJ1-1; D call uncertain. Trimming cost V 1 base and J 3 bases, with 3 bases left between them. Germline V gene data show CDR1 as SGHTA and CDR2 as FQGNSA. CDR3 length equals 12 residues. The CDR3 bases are TGTGCCAGCAGCTTAGACCACACTGAAGCTTTCTTT. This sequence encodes CASSLDHTEAFF.

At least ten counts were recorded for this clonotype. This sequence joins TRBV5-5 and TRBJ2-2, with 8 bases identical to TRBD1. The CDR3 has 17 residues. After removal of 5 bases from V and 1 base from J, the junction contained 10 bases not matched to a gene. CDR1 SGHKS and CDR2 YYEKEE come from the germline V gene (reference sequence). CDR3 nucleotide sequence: TGTGCCAGCAGACGCACACCGGGACAGGAGAACACCGGGGAGCTGTTTTTT. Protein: CASRRTPGQENTGELFF. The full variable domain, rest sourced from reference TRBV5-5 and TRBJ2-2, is DAGVTQSPTHLIKTRGQQVTLRCSPISGHKSVSWYQQVLGQGPQFIFQYYEKEERGRGNFPDRFSARQFPNYSSELNVNALLLGDSALYLCASRRTPGQENTGELFFGEGSRLTVL.

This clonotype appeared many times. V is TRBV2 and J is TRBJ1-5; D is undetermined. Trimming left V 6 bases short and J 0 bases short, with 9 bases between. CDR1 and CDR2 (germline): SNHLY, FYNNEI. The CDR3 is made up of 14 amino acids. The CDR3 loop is CASSREISNQPQHF. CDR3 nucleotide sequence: TGTGCCAGCAGCCGGGAGATTAGCAATCAGCCCCAGCATTTT.

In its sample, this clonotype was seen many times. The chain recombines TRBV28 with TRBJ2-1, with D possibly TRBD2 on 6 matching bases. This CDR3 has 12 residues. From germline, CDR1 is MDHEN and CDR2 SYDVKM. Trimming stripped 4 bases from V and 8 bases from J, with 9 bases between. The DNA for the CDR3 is TGTGCCAGCAGTTCGGGGGTTCATGAGCAGTTCTTC. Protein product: CASSSGVHEQFF.

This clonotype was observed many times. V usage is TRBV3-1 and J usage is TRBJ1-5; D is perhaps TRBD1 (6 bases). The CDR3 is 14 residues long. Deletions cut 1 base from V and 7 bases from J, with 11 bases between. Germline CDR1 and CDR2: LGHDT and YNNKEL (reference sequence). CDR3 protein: CASSQGSGVQPQHF. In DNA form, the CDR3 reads TGTGCCAGCAGCCAAGGGTCAGGGGTACAGCCCCAGCATTTT.

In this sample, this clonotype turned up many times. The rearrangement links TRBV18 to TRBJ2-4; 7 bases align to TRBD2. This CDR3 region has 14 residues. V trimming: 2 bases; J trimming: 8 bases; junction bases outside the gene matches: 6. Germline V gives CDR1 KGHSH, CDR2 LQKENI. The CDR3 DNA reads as TGTGCCAGCTCACCAACGGGACTACAGGACATTCAGTACTTC. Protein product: CASSPTGLQDIQYF. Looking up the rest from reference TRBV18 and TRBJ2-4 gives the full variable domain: NAGVMQNPRHLVRRRGQEARLRCSPMKGHSHVYWYRQLPEEGLKFMVYLQKENIIDESGMPKERFSAEFPKEGPSILRIQQVVRGDSAAYFCASSPTGLQDIQYFGAGTRLSVL.

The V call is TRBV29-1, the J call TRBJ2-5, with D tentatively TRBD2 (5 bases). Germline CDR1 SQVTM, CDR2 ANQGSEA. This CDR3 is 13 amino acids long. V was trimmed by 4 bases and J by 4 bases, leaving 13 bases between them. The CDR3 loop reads CSVVASGLETQYF. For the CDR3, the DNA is TGCAGCGTTGTGGCTAGTGGACTAGAGACCCAGTACTTC.

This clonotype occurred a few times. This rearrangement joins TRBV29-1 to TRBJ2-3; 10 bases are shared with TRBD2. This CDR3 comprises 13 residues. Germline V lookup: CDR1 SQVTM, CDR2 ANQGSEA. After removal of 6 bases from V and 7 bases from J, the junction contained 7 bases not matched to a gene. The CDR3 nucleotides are TGCAGCGTCGCGGGACTAGCGCGAAATACGCAGTATTTT. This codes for CSVAGLARNTQYF.

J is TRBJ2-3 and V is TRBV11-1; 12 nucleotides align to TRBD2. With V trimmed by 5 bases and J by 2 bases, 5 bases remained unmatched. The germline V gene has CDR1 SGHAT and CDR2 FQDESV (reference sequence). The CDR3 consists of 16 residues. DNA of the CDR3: TGTGCCAGCAGCATTTGGACTAGCGGGAACACAGATACGCAGTATTTT. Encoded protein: CASSIWTSGNTDTQYF. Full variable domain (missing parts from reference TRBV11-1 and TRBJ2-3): EAEVAQSPRYKITEKSQAVAFWCDPISGHATLYWYRQILGQGPELLVQFQDESVVDDSQLPKDRFSAERLKGVDSTLKIQPAELGDSAMYLCASSIWTSGNTDTQYFGPGTRLTVL.

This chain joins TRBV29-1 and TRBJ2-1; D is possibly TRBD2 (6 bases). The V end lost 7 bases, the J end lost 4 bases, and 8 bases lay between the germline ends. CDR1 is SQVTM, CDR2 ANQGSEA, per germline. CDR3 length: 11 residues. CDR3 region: CSDRGYNEQFF. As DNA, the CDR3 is TGCAGCGACCGGGGGTACAATGAGCAGTTCTTC.

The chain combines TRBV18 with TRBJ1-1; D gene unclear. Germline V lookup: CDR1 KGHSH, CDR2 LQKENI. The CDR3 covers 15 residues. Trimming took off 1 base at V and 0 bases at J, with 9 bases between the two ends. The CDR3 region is CASSPQQQMNTEAFF. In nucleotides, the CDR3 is TGTGCCAGCTCACCACAACAGCAAATGAACACTGAAGCTTTCTTT. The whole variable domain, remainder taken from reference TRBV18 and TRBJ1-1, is NAGVMQNPRHLVRRRGQEARLRCSPMKGHSHVYWYRQLPEEGLKFMVYLQKENIIDESGMPKERFSAEFPKEGPSILRIQQVVRGDSAAYFCASSPQQQMNTEAFFGQGTRLTVV.

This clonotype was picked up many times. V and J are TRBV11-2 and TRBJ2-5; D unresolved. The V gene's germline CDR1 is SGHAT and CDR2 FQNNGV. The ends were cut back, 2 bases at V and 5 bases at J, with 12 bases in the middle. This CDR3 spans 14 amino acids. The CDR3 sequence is CASSLSGWKETQYF. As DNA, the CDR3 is TGTGCCAGCAGCTTATCGGGTTGGAAGGAGACCCAGTACTTC.

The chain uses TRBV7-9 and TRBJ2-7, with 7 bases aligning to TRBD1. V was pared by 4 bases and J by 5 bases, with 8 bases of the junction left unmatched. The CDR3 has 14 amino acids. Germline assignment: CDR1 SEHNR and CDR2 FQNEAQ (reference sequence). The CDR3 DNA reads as TGTGCCAGCAGCTCCTCCGGACAGGTCCACGAGCAGTACTTC. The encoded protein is CASSSSGQVHEQYF.

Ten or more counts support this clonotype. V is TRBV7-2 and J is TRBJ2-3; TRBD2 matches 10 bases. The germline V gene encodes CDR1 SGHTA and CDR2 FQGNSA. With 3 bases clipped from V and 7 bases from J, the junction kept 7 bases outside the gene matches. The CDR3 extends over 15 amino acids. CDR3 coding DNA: TGTGCCAGCAGCTTCGGGCTAGCGGGGGCGAATACGCAGTATTTT. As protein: CASSFGLAGANTQYF. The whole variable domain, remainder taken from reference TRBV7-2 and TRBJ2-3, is GAGVSQSPSNKVTEKGKDVELRCDPISGHTALYWYRQSLGQGLEFLIYFQGNSAPDKSGLPSDRFSAERTGGSVSTLTIQRTQQEDSAVYLCASSFGLAGANTQYFGPGTRLTVL.

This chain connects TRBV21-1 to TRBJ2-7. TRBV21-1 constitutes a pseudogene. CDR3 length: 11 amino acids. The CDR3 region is CASSNRPFQYF. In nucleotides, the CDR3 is TGTGCCAGCAGCAATCGGCCTTTTCAGTACTTC.

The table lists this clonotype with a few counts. In DNA, the CDR3 is TGTGCCAGCTCACCACGGGTCGGCAATGAGCAGTTCTTC. Protein: CASSPRVGNEQFF. This chain uses TRBV18 with TRBJ2-1; the D is unclear. CDR1 KGHSH and CDR2 LQKENI come from the germline V gene. The germline V and J ends were trimmed by 1 base and 6 bases, with 7 bases remaining between them. This CDR3 contains 13 residues. The full variable domain, rest sourced from reference TRBV18 and TRBJ2-1, is NAGVMQNPRHLVRRRGQEARLRCSPMKGHSHVYWYRQLPEEGLKFMVYLQKENIIDESGMPKERFSAEFPKEGPSILRIQQVVRGDSAAYFCASSPRVGNEQFFGPGTRLTVL.